Below, 15 T cell receptor beta chains from the same sample are listed, as sequenced in a study of regulatory T cells in long-lasting Graves disease. As to time point: newly diagnosed GD, antithyroid drugs for less than 3 months. Isolated PBMC RNA provided the starting material for the TCR library. Construction of TCR beta libraries relied on iRepertoire HTBI primers and on Arm-PCR targeting CDR3 regions. MiXCR, run by TCRdb on the multiplex PCR reads, gives a single entry per CDR3 protein. Found here are hundreds of thousands of distinct CDR3 sequences, about 13% of them singletons; the top ten hold roughly 9.7%. These sequences were also reported in another study, on T cells in Graves' hyperthyroidism and ophthalmopathy.

The sequencing here drew on peripheral blood mononuclear cells (PBMCs), taken at new diagnosis, from a patient treated with antithyroid drugs. Receptors were obtained from a man aged 25-40 years with Graves disease.

The rearrangement links TRBV19 to TRBJ2-3; D is unclear. Germline V lookup: CDR1 LNHDA, CDR2 SQIVND (reference sequence). The V end lost 1 base, the J end lost 4 bases, and 12 bases lay between the germline ends. The CDR3 sequence is 15 residues long. The chain's CDR3 is CASSIGVNGADTQYF. CDR3 nucleotide sequence: TGTGCCAGTAGTATAGGAGTGAATGGAGCAGATACGCAGTATTTT.

This rearrangement joins TRBV6-6 to TRBJ1-5; D remains unclear. V shed 0 bases and J shed 5 bases, with 5 bases lying between them. The germline V gene encodes CDR1 MNHNY and CDR2 SVGAGI (reference sequence). The CDR3 has 13 amino acids. Here the CDR3 DNA reads TGTGCCAGCAGTTACTCGCCGGATCAGCCCCAGCATTTT. Amino acids: CASSYSPDQPQHF.

This clonotype has ten or more counts. The CDR3 loop is CASRGTGGRGANVLTF. The CDR3 DNA follows: TGTGCCAGCCGGGGGACAGGGGGCCGGGGGGCCAACGTCCTGACTTTC. The chain couples TRBV2 to TRBJ2-6; 12 bases map to TRBD1. The CDR3 spans 16 residues. J lost 4 bases, V lost 8 bases, and 6 bases had no gene match. CDR1 and CDR2 (germline): SNHLY, FYNNEI.

This clonotype turned up a few times. The rearrangement links TRBV20-1 to TRBJ1-2; D is uncertain. CDR3 length: 14 amino acids. CDR1 and CDR2 from the germline V gene are DFQATT and SNEGSKA (reference sequence). Trimming took off 6 bases at V and 5 bases at J, with 19 bases between the two ends. The CDR3 coding sequence is TGCAGTGCCACCAACCGGGAACAGCTTTATGGCTACACCTTC. Protein sequence: CSATNREQLYGYTF.

About this clonotype: With a far larger clone one base away, a read error is the likely cause. The chain couples TRBV20-1 to TRBJ2-3; D gene uncertain. The closer fit of TRBJ2-7 to the DNA end suggests the J call may be wrong. The CDR3 has 12 residues. Germline CDR1 is DFQATT and CDR2 is SNEGSKA (reference sequence). The CDR3 DNA follows: TGCAGTGCTTACGACAATCGCAATGAGCAGTACTTC. Protein: CSAYDNRNEQYF.

This clonotype was counted ten times or more. V and J are TRBV20-1 and TRBJ2-7; D is unclear. CDR3 length equals 11 residues. Per the germline V gene, CDR1 is DFQATT and CDR2 is SNEGSKA (reference sequence). V shed 0 bases and J shed 1 base, with 1 base lying between them. CDR3 nucleotides: TGCAGTGCTAGAGATTCCTACGAGCAGTACTTC. Residues: CSARDSYEQYF.

This clonotype was counted a few times. The CDR3 here is CAEEGGESDTQYF. CDR3 sequence (DNA): TGTGCCGAAGAGGGAGGTGAGTCAGATACGCAGTATTTT. The chain is built from TRBV19 and TRBJ2-3; D is possibly TRBD2 (6 bases). Trimming stripped 11 bases from V and 4 bases from J, with 16 bases between. The length of the CDR3 is 13 residues. The germline gives CDR1 LNHDA, CDR2 SQIVND (reference sequence).

The table lists this clonotype with many counts. The V call is TRBV20-1, the J call TRBJ1-6; D might be TRBD1 (6 bases). The CDR3 consists of 13 residues. The germline V gene encodes CDR1 DFQATT and CDR2 SNEGSKA (reference sequence). Trimming removed 4 bases at V and 7 bases at J, with 11 bases between. DNA of the CDR3: TGCAGTGCTAAGACAGGAGGAAATTCACCCCTCCACTTT. The encoded protein is CSAKTGGNSPLHF.

This clonotype was counted only a few times. This chain joins TRBV4-1 and TRBJ1-4; weak D call: TRBD1 (6 bases). The CDR3 is 17 amino acids. Trimming removed 1 base from V and 4 bases from J, with 16 bases in between. The germline CDR1 and CDR2 sequences are MGHRA and YSYEKL. In nucleotides, the CDR3 is TGCGCCAGCAGCCAAGTCCCACACAGGGCGCTTAATGAAAAACTGTTTTTT. It yields the protein CASSQVPHRALNEKLFF.

This clonotype appeared many times. At one of its ends the junction is not consistent with the germline gene, which may arise from a read error. The gene calls are TRBV5-1 and TRBJ2-3; 8 bases map to TRBD1. Germline assignment: CDR1 SGHRS and CDR2 YFSETQ. The CDR3 is made up of 15 amino acids. The CDR3 DNA is TGTGCCAGCAGCTTGTCCAGGGGGCTGACAGATACGCAGTATTTT. Its translation is CASSLSRGLTDTQYF.

This clonotype was found many times. The rearrangement uses TRBV12-3 or TRBV12-4 and TRBJ1-4; D ambiguous. V gave up 6 bases and J gave up 2 bases, with 13 bases separating them. CDR3 length: 15 residues. This chain's CDR3 is CASSTDPGTNEKLFF. CDR3 DNA sequence: TGTGCCAGCAGCACGGACCCTGGGACTAATGAAAAACTGTTTTTT.

This clonotype appeared many times. The genes are TRBV12-3 or TRBV12-4 and TRBJ2-1; D possibly matches TRBD1 or TRBD2 (5 bases each). Deletions cut 4 bases from V and 0 bases from J, with 7 bases between. This CDR3 is 14 amino acids long. CDR3 DNA: TGTGCCAGCAGTTCCGGGACCTCCTACAATGAGCAGTTCTTC. Translated: CASSSGTSYNEQFF.

This clonotype came up many times. The chain is built from TRBV29-1 and TRBJ2-7; D tentatively fits TRBD1 or TRBD2 (6 bases each). With 4 bases removed from V and 6 bases from J, the gap between germline ends came to 13 bases. Germline CDR1 is SQVTM and CDR2 is ANQGSEA. The CDR3 runs 12 residues. CDR3 DNA: TGCAGCGTTGCGGGGGCCGAGGTCGAGCAGTACTTC. This encodes CSVAGAEVEQYF.

This clonotype was recorded many times. The chain couples TRBV6-2 or TRBV6-3 to TRBJ2-7; D not certain. This CDR3 contains 16 residues. Deletions cut 2 bases from V and 8 bases from J, with 22 bases between. The germline V gene has CDR1 MNHEY and CDR2 SVGEGT. CDR3 residues: CASSYPYKYQRRKQYF. Here the CDR3 DNA reads TGTGCCAGCAGTTACCCGTATAAGTACCAACGTCGTAAGCAGTACTTC.

This clonotype was counted ten times or more. This chain joins TRBV6-9 and TRBJ2-7; 11 nucleotides match TRBD2. From germline, CDR1 is MNHGY and CDR2 SVAAGI. CDR3 size: 14 residues. V lost 3 bases and J lost 3; bases outside the gene matches: 1. CDR3 sequence: CASSYLAGGYEQYF. The CDR3 bases are TGTGCCAGCAGTTACCTAGCGGGAGGCTACGAGCAGTACTTC.